Shown below are 10 T cell receptor beta chains from a single sample sequenced in a study of T-cell reconstitution after alpha-beta-depleted transplantation in children. A TCRbeta library incorporating unique molecular identifiers was prepared. TCRdb itself ran the PCR reads through MiXCR, one entry per CDR3 protein. In the table there are approximately 800,000 distinct CDR3 sequences, roughly 16% of which are singletons. Sequencing used PBMCs, mostly from graft donor cells, obtained 360 days after TCRalphabeta/CD19-depleted stem cell transplant. The origin of the receptors is a male patient between 10 and 17 years old who had a stem cell transplant for acute lymphoblastic leukemia, so the T cells may come from the graft donor.

This clonotype appeared a few times. The V and J genes are TRBV3-1 and TRBJ2-3; 15 nucleotides match TRBD2. Per the germline V gene, CDR1 is LGHDT and CDR2 is YNNKEL (reference sequence). The CDR3 contains 18 residues. Germline trimming cut 4 bases from V and 0 bases from J; bases unmatched to any gene: 5. In DNA, the CDR3 is TGTGCCAGCAGCCCGGGACTAGCGGGAGGCTACAGCACAGATACGCAGTATTTT. Encoded protein: CASSPGLAGGYSTDTQYF.

This clonotype was counted many times. The CDR3 DNA reads TGCGCCAGCAGCCAAGATGGACTAGCGGCCTTTGTGGAGACCCAGTACTTC. It yields the protein CASSQDGLAAFVETQYF. J is TRBJ2-5 and V is TRBV4-1; 10 bases are a match to TRBD2. The trim removed 0 bases at V and 5 bases at J, leaving 9 bases unmatched. This CDR3 has 17 residues. The germline V gene encodes CDR1 MGHRA and CDR2 YSYEKL.

The chain has TRBV2 and TRBJ1-5; weak D call: TRBD1 (6 bases). The germline CDR1 and CDR2 sequences are SNHLY and FYNNEI. The CDR3 contains 12 residues. Trimming removed 7 bases at V and 3 bases at J, with 7 bases between. The CDR3 is CASNRVNQPQHF. The CDR3, as DNA: TGTGCCAGCAACAGGGTCAATCAGCCCCAGCATTTT. The full variable domain, completed using reference TRBV2 and TRBJ1-5, is EPEVTQTPSHQVTQMGQEVILRCVPISNHLYFYWYRQILGQKVEFLVSFYNNEISEKSEIFDDQFSVERPDGSNFTLKIRSTKLEDSAMYFCASNRVNQPQHFGDGTRLSIL.

V gene TRBV7-9 combines with J gene TRBJ2-1, with TRBD2 matching 10 bases. CDR1 SEHNR and CDR2 FQNEAQ come from the germline V gene (reference sequence). The trim removed 5 bases at V and 5 bases at J, leaving 6 bases unmatched. This CDR3 has 15 residues. The CDR3 region is CASSGWTSGHNEQFF. CDR3 in DNA: TGTGCCAGCAGCGGTTGGACTAGCGGACACAATGAGCAGTTCTTC.

The chain recombines TRBV29-1 with TRBJ1-1; D gene uncertain. The CDR3 loop spans 15 amino acids. Per the germline V gene, CDR1 is SQVTM and CDR2 is ANQGSEA. The V gene lost 5 bases and the J gene lost 2 bases, with 18 bases spanning the gap. CDR3 nucleotides: TGCAGCGTTTTAGGACTAATGGTATATAACACTGAAGCTTTCTTT. It encodes CSVLGLMVYNTEAFF.

Ten or more counts support this clonotype. The rearrangement links TRBV27 to TRBJ2-2; D may be TRBD1 (6 bases). The V end lost 5 bases, the J end lost 3 bases, and 16 bases lay between the germline ends. Germline V gives CDR1 MNHEY, CDR2 SMNVEV (reference sequence). The CDR3 extends over 16 amino acids. As DNA, the CDR3 is TGTGCCAGCAGTACCCACAGGGTACGCGACACCGGGGAGCTGTTTTTT. Protein sequence: CASSTHRVRDTGELFF.

This chain links TRBV11-1 with TRBJ2-1; tentatively, D is TRBD2 (5 bases). Trimming cost V 3 bases and J 2 bases, with 8 bases left between them. CDR1 is SGHAT, CDR2 FQDESV, per germline (reference sequence). This CDR3 comprises 14 residues. CDR3 protein: CASSLVATYNEQFF. CDR3 in DNA: TGTGCCAGCAGCTTGGTAGCGACCTACAATGAGCAGTTCTTC.

V and J are TRBV5-1 and TRBJ1-2; D is possibly TRBD1 (5 bases). Germline V gene lookup returns CDR1 SGHRS and CDR2 YFSETQ. The ends were cut back, 0 bases at V and 5 bases at J, with 11 bases in the middle. The CDR3 loop spans 14 amino acids. CDR3: CASSLEGRSYGYTF. Here the CDR3 DNA reads TGCGCCAGCAGCTTGGAGGGGAGGAGTTATGGCTACACCTTC.

The rearrangement joins TRBV4-1 to TRBJ2-4, with 9 bases identical to TRBD2. The CDR3 contains 16 residues. V was pared by 2 bases and J by 1 base, with 3 bases of the junction left unmatched. Germline CDR1 MGHRA, CDR2 YSYEKL. The CDR3 nucleotides are TGCGCCAGCAGCCAACCCAGCGGGAGGGCCAAAAACATTCAGTACTTC. Its protein product is CASSQPSGRAKNIQYF.

The chain carries TRBV7-2 and TRBJ2-7; D perhaps matches TRBD2 (5 bases). This CDR3 has 13 amino acids. Germline CDR1 SGHTA, CDR2 FQGNSA. The germline V and J ends were trimmed by 1 base and 9 bases, with 13 bases remaining between them. DNA of the CDR3: TGTGCCAGCAGCTTAGTTCCGGGTGCGGGGCAGTACTTC. Translated, it gives CASSLVPGAGQYF.